This T cell receptor beta chain emerged from a study of shared T cell receptors in the human thymus. The protocol was immunoSEQ multiplex PCR, while the TCRdb copy is restricted to in-frame clones and leaves out a portion. The data show fewer than 700,000 clones, with around 87% seen just once and around 0.0099% held by the top ten. Looked up from germline, CDR1 is LNHNV and CDR2 is YYDKDF (reference sequence). V dropped 4 bases and J dropped 3 bases, with 10 bases sitting between them. CDR3 length: 14 amino acids. These data also formed part of another study, on human thymus T cells. From that study: Donation came from healthy Finnish infants having corrective surgery for congenital heart defects. It looked as if thymic and blood repertoires used V and J genes in a biased way.

The TCR was taken from a boy under three years old with a congenital heart defect. The sequenced sample consisted of thymocytes. The gene calls are TRBV15 and TRBJ1-5; D is perhaps TRBD1 (6 bases). For the CDR3, the DNA is TGTGCCACCAGCACAGGGGTTTACAATCAGCCCCAGCATTTT. Its protein is CATSTGVYNQPQHF.